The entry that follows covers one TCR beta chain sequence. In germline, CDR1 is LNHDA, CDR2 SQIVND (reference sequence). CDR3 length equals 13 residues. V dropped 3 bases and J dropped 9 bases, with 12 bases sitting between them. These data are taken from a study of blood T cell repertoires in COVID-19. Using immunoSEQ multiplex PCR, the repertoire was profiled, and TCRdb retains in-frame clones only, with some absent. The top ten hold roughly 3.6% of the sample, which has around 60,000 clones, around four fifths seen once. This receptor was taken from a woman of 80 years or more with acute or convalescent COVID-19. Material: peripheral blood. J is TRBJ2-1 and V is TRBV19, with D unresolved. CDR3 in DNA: TGTGCCAGTAGTATCGGCGGATGGAGTGAGCAGTTCTTC. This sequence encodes CASSIGGWSEQFF.